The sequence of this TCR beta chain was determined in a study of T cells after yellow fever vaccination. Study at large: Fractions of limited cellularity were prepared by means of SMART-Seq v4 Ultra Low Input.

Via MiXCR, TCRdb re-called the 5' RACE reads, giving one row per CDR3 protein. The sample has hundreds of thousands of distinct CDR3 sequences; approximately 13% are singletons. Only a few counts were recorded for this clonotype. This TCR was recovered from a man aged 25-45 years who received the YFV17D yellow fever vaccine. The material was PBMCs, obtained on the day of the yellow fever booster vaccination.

The CDR3 loop reads CSASKQGAWVLAKNIQYF. The DNA of the CDR3 is TGCAGTGCTAGTAAACAGGGGGCCTGGGTTCTAGCCAAAAACATTCAGTACTTC. The chain recombines TRBV20-1 with TRBJ2-4, with TRBD1 identical over 9 bases. The CDR3 extends over 18 amino acids. The junction had 12 bases not matched to a gene; V was cut back by 3 bases and J by 0 bases. Looked up from germline, CDR1 is DFQATT and CDR2 is SNEGSKA (reference sequence).